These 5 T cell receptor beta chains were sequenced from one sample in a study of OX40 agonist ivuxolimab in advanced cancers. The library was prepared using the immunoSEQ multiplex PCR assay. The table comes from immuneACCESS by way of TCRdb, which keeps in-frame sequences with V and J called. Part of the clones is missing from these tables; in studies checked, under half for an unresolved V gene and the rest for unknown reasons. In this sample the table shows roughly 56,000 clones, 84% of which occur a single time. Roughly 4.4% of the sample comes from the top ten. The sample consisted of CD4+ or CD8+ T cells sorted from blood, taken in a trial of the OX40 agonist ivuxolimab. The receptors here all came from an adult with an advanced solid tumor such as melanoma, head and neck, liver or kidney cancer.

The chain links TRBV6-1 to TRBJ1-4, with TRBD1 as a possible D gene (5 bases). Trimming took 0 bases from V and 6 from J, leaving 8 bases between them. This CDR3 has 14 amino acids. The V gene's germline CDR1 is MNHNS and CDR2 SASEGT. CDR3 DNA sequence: TGTGCCAGCAGTGAAGCCAGGGACGATGAAAAACTGTTTTTT. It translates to CASSEARDDEKLFF.

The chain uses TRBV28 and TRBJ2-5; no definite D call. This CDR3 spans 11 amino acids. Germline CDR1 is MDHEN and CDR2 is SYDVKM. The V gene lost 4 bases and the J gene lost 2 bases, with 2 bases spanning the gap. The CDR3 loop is CASSSQETQYF. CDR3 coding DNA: TGTGCCAGCAGTTCACAAGAGACCCAGTACTTC.

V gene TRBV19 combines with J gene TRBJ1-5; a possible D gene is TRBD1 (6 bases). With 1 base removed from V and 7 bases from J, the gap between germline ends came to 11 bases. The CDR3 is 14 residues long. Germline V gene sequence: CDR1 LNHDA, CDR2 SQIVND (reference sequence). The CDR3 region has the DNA TGTGCCAGTAGTATAGCGGGGGCCGGACAGCCCCAGCATTTT. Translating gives CASSIAGAGQPQHF. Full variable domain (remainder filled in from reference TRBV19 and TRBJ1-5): DGGITQSPKYLFRKEGQNVTLSCEQNLNHDAMYWYRQDPGQGLRLIYYSQIVNDFQKGDIAEGYSVSREKKESFPLTVTSAQKNPTAFYLCASSIAGAGQPQHFGDGTRLSIL.

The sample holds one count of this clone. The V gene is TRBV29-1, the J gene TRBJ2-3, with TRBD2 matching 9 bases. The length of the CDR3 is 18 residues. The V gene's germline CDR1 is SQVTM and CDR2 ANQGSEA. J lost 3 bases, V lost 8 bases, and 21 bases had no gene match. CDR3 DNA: TGCAGCCTTAGGGGTAGCGGGAGACACACGGGCCAAACAGATACGCAGTATTTT. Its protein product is CSLRGSGRHTGQTDTQYF.

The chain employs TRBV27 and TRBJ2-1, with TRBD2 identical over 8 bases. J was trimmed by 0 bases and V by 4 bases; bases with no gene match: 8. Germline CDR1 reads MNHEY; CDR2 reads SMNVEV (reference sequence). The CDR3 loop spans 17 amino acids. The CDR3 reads CASSSGGGPSSYNEQFF. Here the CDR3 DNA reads TGTGCCAGCAGTTCGGGGGGGGGCCCTAGCTCCTACAATGAGCAGTTCTTC.